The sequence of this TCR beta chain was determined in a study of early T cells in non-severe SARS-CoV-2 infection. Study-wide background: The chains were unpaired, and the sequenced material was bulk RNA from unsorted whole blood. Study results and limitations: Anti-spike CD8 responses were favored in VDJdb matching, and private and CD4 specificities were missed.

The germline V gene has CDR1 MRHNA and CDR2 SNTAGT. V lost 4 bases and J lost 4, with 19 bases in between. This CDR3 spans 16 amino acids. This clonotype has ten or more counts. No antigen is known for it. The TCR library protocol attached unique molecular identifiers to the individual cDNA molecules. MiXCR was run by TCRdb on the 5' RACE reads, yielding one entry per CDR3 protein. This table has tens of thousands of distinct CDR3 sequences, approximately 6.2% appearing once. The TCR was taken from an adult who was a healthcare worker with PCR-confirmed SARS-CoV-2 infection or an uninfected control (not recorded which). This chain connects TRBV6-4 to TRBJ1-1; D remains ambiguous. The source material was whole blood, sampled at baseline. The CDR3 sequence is CASSVGQAAMGTEAFF. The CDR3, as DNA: TGTGCCAGCAGTGTCGGCCAAGCCGCAATGGGCACTGAAGCTTTCTTT.